Presented here are 5 T cell receptor beta chains from one specimen sequenced in a study of CD8+ T cells in alopecia areata. Treatment here: oral pan-JAK inhibitor, 5-10 mg twice daily. After isolation, RNA underwent reverse transcription to generate cDNA as the sequencing template. Clones were read by immunoSEQ multiplex PCR, and TCRdb kept only the in-frame ones, dropping some. The table has 130,000 to 150,000 clones, 75% to 85% seen once. The source material was CD8+ T cells sorted from blood, sampled at week 4, from a patient treated with tofacitinib. All receptors derive from a human donor with alopecia areata.

CDR3 amino acids: CASSPGGPGELQYF. CDR3 coding DNA: TGTGCCAGCAGCCCAGGCGGCCCCGGGGAGCTTCAGTACTTC. The chain combines TRBV6-5 with TRBJ2-4; possibly TRBD2 for D (5 bases). The CDR3 is 14 residues long. Germline values: CDR1 MNHEY, CDR2 SVGAGI. V lost 6 bases to trimming and J lost 11 bases, with 20 bases between them.

This clone was seen once. This rearrangement joins TRBV5-1 to TRBJ2-1; 7 bases are shared with TRBD1. V was clipped by 0 bases and J by 6 bases; unmatched bases: 15. The CDR3 has 18 amino acids. The germline V gene encodes CDR1 SGHRS and CDR2 YFSETQ. The CDR3 here is CASSLASLVTGAGNEQFF. The CDR3 nucleotides are TGCGCCAGCAGCTTGGCCTCTTTAGTTACAGGGGCTGGCAATGAGCAGTTCTTC.

V gene TRBV5-8 combines with J gene TRBJ2-2; D might be TRBD1 or TRBD2, each matching 5 bases. This CDR3 spans 15 amino acids. The V end was cut by 4 bases, the J end by 1 base, with 11 bases between. Germline CDR1 SGHTS, CDR2 YDEGEE. The CDR3: CASSAGTVNTGELFF. The CDR3 DNA sequence: TGTGCCAGCAGCGCCGGGACGGTGAACACCGGGGAGCTGTTTTTT.

In its sample, this clone was seen a few times. The chain recombines TRBV5-1 with TRBJ2-1, with 11 bases identical to TRBD2. J lost 0 bases, V lost 2 bases, and 4 bases had no gene match. CDR3 length: 17 residues. Germline V CDR1 and CDR2: SGHRS, YFSETQ. The chain's CDR3 is CASSLHSGGASYNEQFF. The CDR3 nucleotides read TGCGCCAGCAGCTTACATAGCGGGGGGGCCTCCTACAATGAGCAGTTCTTC.

The gene calls are TRBV12-5 and TRBJ2-1; D perhaps matches TRBD2 (5 bases). The CDR3 contains 12 residues. With 5 bases removed from V and 8 bases from J, the gap between germline ends came to 10 bases. Germline V lookup: CDR1 LGHNT, CDR2 FRNRAP. The CDR3 nucleotides read TGTGCTAGTGGTATGGGAGTGGATGAGCAGTTCTTC. It codes for CASGMGVDEQFF.